One and the same sample provided the 21 T cell receptor beta chains below, sequenced in a study of ipilimumab plus nivolumab after autologous stem cell transplantation. Produced via immunoSEQ multiplex PCR; TCRdb's table is partial and in-frame only. The sample consists of 15,000 to 20,000 clones, 75% to 90% of them appearing once. The sample was PBMCs, taken in a trial of ipilimumab plus nivolumab as post-transplant consolidation. The source of these receptors is a male donor with diffuse large B-cell lymphoma.

This clone was seen a handful of times. V is TRBV9 and J is TRBJ2-1; 10 bases align to TRBD2. The V gene end was trimmed by 0 bases and the J gene end by 1 base; junction bases not matched to a gene: 4. The CDR3 sequence is 17 residues long. Germline V gene sequence: CDR1 SGDLS, CDR2 YYNGEE. The CDR3: CASSVEGLADSYNEQFF. The CDR3, as DNA: TGTGCCAGCAGCGTAGAAGGACTAGCGGATTCCTACAATGAGCAGTTCTTC. The full variable domain, rest sourced from reference TRBV9 and TRBJ2-1, is DSGVTQTPKHLITATGQRVTLRCSPRSGDLSVYWYQQSLDQGLQFLIQYYNGEERAKGNILERFSAQQFPDLHSELNLSSLELGDSALYFCASSVEGLADSYNEQFFGPGTRLTVL.

J is TRBJ1-2 and V is TRBV9; 9 bases are shared with TRBD1. The CDR3 loop spans 19 amino acids. V trimming: 0 bases; J trimming: 6 bases; junction bases outside the gene matches: 18. CDR1 and CDR2 from the germline V gene are SGDLS and YYNGEE. The CDR3 coding sequence is TGTGCCAGCAGCGTAGAGGGGGGTGTTCGGGACAGGGAAAAGGATGGCTACACCTTC. Protein product: CASSVEGGVRDREKDGYTF.

V and J are TRBV11-2 and TRBJ2-6; D gene unclear. Germline CDR1 reads SGHAT; CDR2 reads FQNNGV. V lost 4 bases, J lost 4 bases, and 8 bases lay in between. This CDR3 spans 14 amino acids. Written as DNA, the CDR3 is TGTGCCAGCAGCTCCACTTCGGGGGCCAACGTCCTGACTTTC. It specifies CASSSTSGANVLTF.

The chain joins TRBV5-1 to TRBJ2-7; no definite D call. With 3 bases removed from V and 2 bases from J, the gap between germline ends came to 3 bases. The CDR3 is made up of 11 amino acids. Germline values: CDR1 SGHRS, CDR2 YFSETQ. CDR3 amino acids: CASSWTYEQYF. DNA of the CDR3: TGCGCCAGCAGCTGGACCTACGAGCAGTACTTC. The variable domain in full, completed from reference TRBV5-1 and TRBJ2-7, reads KAGVTQTPRYLIKTRGQQVTLSCSPISGHRSVSWYQQTPGQGLQFLFEYFSETQRNKGNFPGRFSGRQFSNSRSEMNVSTLELGDSALYLCASSWTYEQYFGPGTRLTVT.

This clone was counted once. This rearrangement joins TRBV5-1 to TRBJ2-5; D perhaps matches TRBD1 (6 bases). This CDR3 contains 13 residues. CDR1 and CDR2 from the germline V gene are SGHRS and YFSETQ. The germline V and J ends were trimmed by 4 bases and 3 bases, with 10 bases remaining between them. Written as DNA, the CDR3 is TGCGCCAGCAGCATTACAGGGAAAGAGACCCAGTACTTC. This translates into CASSITGKETQYF. Full variable domain (rest looked up from reference TRBV5-1 and TRBJ2-5): KAGVTQTPRYLIKTRGQQVTLSCSPISGHRSVSWYQQTPGQGLQFLFEYFSETQRNKGNFPGRFSGRQFSNSRSEMNVSTLELGDSALYLCASSITGKETQYFGPGTRLLVL.

This chain uses TRBV13 with TRBJ2-7, with TRBD2 matching over 10 bases. This CDR3 is built from 17 residues. Unmatched junction bases numbered 15, after V lost 3 bases and J lost 7 bases. The germline V gene encodes CDR1 PRHDT and CDR2 FYEKMQ (reference sequence). CDR3 DNA sequence: TGTGCCAGCAGCTTCGCCAACCTAGCGGGGGCAGTAGGGGAGCAGTACTTC. Residues: CASSFANLAGAVGEQYF.

The chain has TRBV9 and TRBJ2-1; TRBD2 matches at 16 bases. The CDR3 runs to 19 residues. Germline V gene data show CDR1 as SGDLS and CDR2 as YYNGEE. The junction had 6 bases not matched to a gene; V was cut back by 0 bases and J by 3 bases. CDR3 nucleotides: TGTGCCAGCAGCGTAGCCGGGACTAGCGGGGGGGCAAGCTACAATGAGCAGTTCTTC. Its translation is CASSVAGTSGGASYNEQFF. The full variable domain, in which reference TRBV9 and TRBJ2-1 provide the parts outside the CDR3, is DSGVTQTPKHLITATGQRVTLRCSPRSGDLSVYWYQQSLDQGLQFLIQYYNGEERAKGNILERFSAQQFPDLHSELNLSSLELGDSALYFCASSVAGTSGGASYNEQFFGPGTRLTVL.

This clone was seen a few times. This rearrangement joins TRBV18 to TRBJ2-7; no firm D call. The CDR3 runs to 12 residues. Deletions cut 1 base from V and 6 bases from J, with 7 bases between. Germline assignment: CDR1 KGHSH and CDR2 LQKENI. CDR3 DNA sequence: TGTGCCAGCTCACCACACGGGCCCGAGCAGTACTTC. Translation: CASSPHGPEQYF.

The CDR3 nucleotides are TGTGCCAGCAGCGCCCGGGACCGTTCCTACGAGCAGTACTTC. Protein: CASSARDRSYEQYF. This rearrangement joins TRBV7-8 to TRBJ2-7; D may correspond to TRBD1 or TRBD2 (5 bases each). Trimming stripped 5 bases from V and 1 base from J, with 12 bases between. Germline V CDR1 and CDR2: SGHVS, FQNEAQ. The CDR3 runs to 14 residues.

The chain links TRBV10-3 to TRBJ2-3, with D maybe TRBD2 (5 bases). Germline V CDR1 and CDR2: ENHRY, SYGVKD. The CDR3 contains 17 residues. The V and J ends lost 8 bases and 5 bases respectively, with 26 bases between them. The CDR3 protein is CAISESTGDRIRDTQYF. The CDR3 coding sequence is TGTGCCATCTCCGAGAGTACCGGGGATAGGATACGAGATACGCAGTATTTT.

V gene TRBV7-2 combines with J gene TRBJ1-2; D is possibly TRBD1 (5 bases). Germline values: CDR1 SGHTA, CDR2 FQGNSA. This CDR3 contains 12 residues. V gave up 5 bases and J gave up 9 bases, with 13 bases separating them. The CDR3 is CASSAVAGSYTF. CDR3 sequence (DNA): TGTGCCAGCAGCGCCGTAGCAGGGAGCTACACCTTC.

The genes are TRBV18 and TRBJ2-3, with D tentatively TRBD2 (5 bases). The CDR3 covers 15 residues. Germline V gene sequence: CDR1 KGHSH, CDR2 LQKENI. V gave up 4 bases and J gave up 5 bases, with 16 bases separating them. The CDR3 coding sequence is TGTGCCAGCTCACGACCTGGAGGATGGGGAGATACGCAGTATTTT. Translated: CASSRPGGWGDTQYF. Looking up the rest from reference TRBV18 and TRBJ2-3 gives the full variable domain: NAGVMQNPRHLVRRRGQEARLRCSPMKGHSHVYWYRQLPEEGLKFMVYLQKENIIDESGMPKERFSAEFPKEGPSILRIQQVVRGDSAAYFCASSRPGGWGDTQYFGPGTRLTVL.

This clone was seen once. The rearrangement joins TRBV7-2 to TRBJ1-1; possible D gene TRBD1, 5 bases. CDR1 and CDR2 from the germline V gene are SGHTA and FQGNSA. V gave up 4 bases and J gave up 12 bases, with 12 bases separating them. The CDR3 runs 11 residues. DNA of the CDR3: TGTGCCAGCAGCTACGGACAAAAGCCTTTCTTT. Translating it yields CASSYGQKPFF.

J is TRBJ2-1 and V is TRBV27; the D is unclear. CDR3 length: 11 amino acids. The V end was cut by 5 bases, the J end by 4 bases, with 3 bases between. Germline assignment: CDR1 MNHEY and CDR2 SMNVEV (reference sequence). CDR3 loop: CASSEYNEQFF. CDR3 bases: TGTGCCAGCAGTGAGTACAATGAGCAGTTCTTC.

This clone was counted a few times. CDR3 in DNA: TGTGCCAGCAGTGTTGGCGGGACGGAGACCCAGTACTTC. This gives the protein CASSVGGTETQYF. The J gene is TRBJ2-5, the V gene TRBV6-1, with a possible D match to TRBD2 (6 bases). With 4 bases removed from V and 5 bases from J, the gap between germline ends came to 11 bases. This CDR3 spans 13 amino acids. Germline CDR1 reads MNHNS; CDR2 reads SASEGT.

The chain is built from TRBV2 and TRBJ1-4, with D perhaps TRBD1 (5 bases). The CDR3 totals 14 residues. Germline V lookup: CDR1 SNHLY, CDR2 FYNNEI. Trimming removed 6 bases from V and 7 bases from J, with 15 bases in between. CDR3 amino acids: CASRIGGSSEKLFF. In DNA form, the CDR3 reads TGTGCCAGCAGAATCGGGGGAAGTAGTGAAAAACTGTTTTTT.

V usage is TRBV5-4 and J usage is TRBJ2-7; 7 nucleotides line up with TRBD1. This CDR3 region has 15 residues. Germline values: CDR1 SGHNT, CDR2 YYREEE (reference sequence). After removal of 3 bases from V and 3 bases from J, the junction contained 9 bases not matched to a gene. CDR3 nucleotide sequence: TGTGCCAGCAGCTATAAGGGACAGTTGGTCTACGAGCAGTACTTC. Protein: CASSYKGQLVYEQYF.

This sequence joins TRBV5-1 and TRBJ2-1; TRBD2 agrees at 7 bases. Looked up from germline, CDR1 is SGHRS and CDR2 is YFSETQ. J was trimmed by 6 bases and V by 6 bases; bases with no gene match: 18. The length of the CDR3 is 17 residues. This CDR3 reads CASMQFREASFFNEQFF. CDR3 nucleotide sequence: TGCGCCAGCATGCAGTTCCGGGAGGCCTCCTTCTTCAATGAGCAGTTCTTC.

This clone came up a few times. The gene calls are TRBV11-3 and TRBJ2-3; maybe TRBD1 (5 bases). The CDR3 loop spans 13 amino acids. The V end was cut by 5 bases, the J end by 6 bases, with 12 bases between. CDR1 and CDR2 from the germline V gene are SGHNT and YENEEA. The CDR3 bases are TGTGCCAGCAGCGACAGTCCCGGGGATACGCAGTATTTT. It specifies CASSDSPGDTQYF.

The rearrangement links TRBV5-1 to TRBJ2-3; TRBD2 agrees at 7 bases. Germline lookup yields CDR1 SGHRS and CDR2 YFSETQ. The ends lost 4 bases at V and 1 base at J; junction bases unmatched: 0. The CDR3 contains 13 residues. As DNA, the CDR3 is TGCGCCAGCAGCGGGAGGGGCACAGATACGCAGTATTTT. The encoded protein is CASSGRGTDTQYF. The complete variable domain, with remaining parts taken from reference TRBV5-1 and TRBJ2-3, reads KAGVTQTPRYLIKTRGQQVTLSCSPISGHRSVSWYQQTPGQGLQFLFEYFSETQRNKGNFPGRFSGRQFSNSRSEMNVSTLELGDSALYLCASSGRGTDTQYFGPGTRLTVL.

V and J are TRBV5-4 and TRBJ2-4, with D unclear. The germline gives CDR1 SGHNT, CDR2 YYREEE (reference sequence). This CDR3 is built from 15 residues. Trimming pared 3 bases from V and 7 bases from J, leaving 17 bases between. CDR3 protein: CASSSDGIKGNIQYF. Here the CDR3 DNA reads TGTGCCAGCAGCTCGGACGGCATTAAAGGGAACATTCAGTACTTC. Using reference TRBV5-4 and TRBJ2-4 for the parts outside the CDR3, the full variable domain is ETGVTQSPTHLIKTRGQQVTLRCSSQSGHNTVSWYQQALGQGPQFIFQYYREEENGRGNFPPRFSGLQFPNYSSELNVNALELDDSALYLCASSSDGIKGNIQYFGAGTRLSVL.